These 21 T cell receptor beta chains came from one sample sequenced in a study of blood T cell repertoires in COVID-19. Using immunoSEQ multiplex PCR, the repertoire was profiled, and TCRdb retains in-frame clones only, with some absent. The sample includes some 160,000 clones, 80% of them seen just once. The sequenced material came from peripheral blood. The receptors derive from a man in his sixties or seventies with active or convalescent COVID-19.

The genes are TRBV9 and TRBJ1-2, with D possibly TRBD1 on 6 matching bases. This CDR3 is 14 amino acids long. Germline V lookup: CDR1 SGDLS, CDR2 YYNGEE. Between the trimmed V and J ends, which lost 4 bases and 4 bases, there was a span of 14 bases. CDR3 nucleotide sequence: TGTGCCAGCAGCACAACCCACAGGGCCTATGGCTACACCTTC. Translation gives CASSTTHRAYGYTF.

This sequence joins TRBV7-6 and TRBJ2-5; 7 nucleotides align to TRBD2. CDR1 SGHVS and CDR2 FNYEAQ come from the germline V gene. The junction had 4 bases not matched to a gene; V was cut back by 1 base and J by 2 bases. There are 15 residues in the CDR3. The CDR3 coding sequence is TGTGCCAGCAGCTTAGGGGGGGGACGGCAAGAGACCCAGTACTTC. This sequence encodes CASSLGGGRQETQYF. Using reference TRBV7-6 and TRBJ2-5 for the parts outside the CDR3, the full variable domain is GAGVSQSPRYKVTKRGQDVALRCDPISGHVSLYWYRQALGQGPEFLTYFNYEAQQDKSGLPNDRFSAERPEGSISTLTIQRTEQRDSAMYRCASSLGGGRQETQYFGPGTRLLVL.

The chain carries TRBV27 and TRBJ1-2; D may be TRBD1 (5 bases). Per the germline V gene, CDR1 is MNHEY and CDR2 is SMNVEV (reference sequence). The CDR3 loop spans 15 amino acids. V gave up 6 bases and J gave up 4 bases, with 18 bases separating them. CDR3 nucleotide sequence: TGTGCCAGCAGCCTAGACAGTTCCTTAGGCTATGGCTACACCTTC. Amino acid sequence: CASSLDSSLGYGYTF.

CDR3 bases: TGTGCCAGCAGTCCATCATCGCCCACGTCGGACAGGGACGGCTACACCTTC. It yields the protein CASSPSSPTSDRDGYTF. This chain joins TRBV28 and TRBJ1-2; 8 nucleotides agree with TRBD1. CDR1 is MDHEN, CDR2 SYDVKM, per germline. V gave up 5 bases and J gave up 8 bases; unmatched junction bases: 19. The CDR3 totals 17 residues.

This rearrangement joins TRBV11-2 to TRBJ1-3; D not resolved. The CDR3 has 13 residues. V lost 5 bases, J lost 3 bases, and 8 bases lay in between. From germline, CDR1 is SGHAT and CDR2 FQNNGV. In DNA, the CDR3 is TGTGCCAGCAGCCCCCCGGGTGGAAACACCATATATTTT. Encoded protein: CASSPPGGNTIYF.

This chain uses TRBV19 with TRBJ1-1; D is possibly TRBD1 (6 bases). V gave up 6 bases and J gave up 3 bases, with 11 bases separating them. This CDR3 is 13 amino acids long. CDR1 and CDR2 (germline): LNHDA, SQIVND (reference sequence). The CDR3 nucleotides are TGTGCCAGTAGGAGGGGGAAGGACACTGAAGCTTTCTTT. Protein sequence: CASRRGKDTEAFF.

The V and J genes are TRBV7-2 and TRBJ2-7; the match to TRBD2 covers 7 bases. The germline CDR1 and CDR2 sequences are SGHTA and FQGNSA. Unmatched junction bases numbered 5, after V lost 3 bases and J lost 6 bases. The CDR3 is 13 amino acids. DNA of the CDR3: TGTGCCAGCAGCTTGGCGGGGGTCTCCGAGCAGTACTTC. Its protein product is CASSLAGVSEQYF. Together with reference TRBV7-2 and TRBJ2-7, the CDR3 gives the full variable domain: GAGVSQSPSNKVTEKGKDVELRCDPISGHTALYWYRQSLGQGLEFLIYFQGNSAPDKSGLPSDRFSAERTGGSVSTLTIQRTQQEDSAVYLCASSLAGVSEQYFGPGTRLTVT.

The chain joins TRBV9 to TRBJ1-6, with D unclear. The ends were cut back, 0 bases at V and 4 bases at J, with 8 bases in the middle. Per the germline V gene, CDR1 is SGDLS and CDR2 is YYNGEE. The CDR3 covers 15 residues. The CDR3, as DNA: TGTGCCAGCAGCGTAGATTGGGCATATAATTCACCCCTCCACTTT. This codes for CASSVDWAYNSPLHF.

The V gene is TRBV5-6, the J gene TRBJ2-3; D possibly corresponds to TRBD2 (5 bases). V lost 3 bases and J 1 base, leaving 15 bases between the germline ends. Germline V lookup: CDR1 SGHDT, CDR2 YYEEEE. The length of the CDR3 is 16 residues. This chain's CDR3 is CASSSWTVGGTDTQYF. CDR3 sequence (DNA): TGTGCCAGCAGCTCATGGACTGTCGGGGGCACAGATACGCAGTATTTT.

V gene TRBV5-1 combines with J gene TRBJ1-5; weak D call: TRBD1 (5 bases). V lost 2 bases and J lost 5, with 14 bases in between. This CDR3 spans 15 amino acids. Germline lookup yields CDR1 SGHRS and CDR2 YFSETQ. The CDR3 coding sequence is TGCGCCAGCAGCTTAACATCAGGGTTAGATCAGCCCCAGCATTTT. This sequence encodes CASSLTSGLDQPQHF.

CDR3 in amino acids: CASSEWGQASTQYF. In DNA, the CDR3 is TGTGCCAGCAGTGAATGGGGACAGGCCAGTACGCAGTATTTT. The chain links TRBV2 to TRBJ2-3; 8 bases align to TRBD1. The junction had 6 bases not matched to a gene; V was cut back by 2 bases and J by 8 bases. CDR1 is SNHLY and CDR2 is FYNNEI in the germline V gene. This CDR3 region has 14 residues.

This clone was detected once. The rearrangement joins TRBV19 to TRBJ2-7, with 9 bases matching TRBD1. The germline V gene has CDR1 LNHDA and CDR2 SQIVND (reference sequence). CDR3 size: 16 residues. V gave up 3 bases and J gave up 6 bases; unmatched junction bases: 12. The CDR3 loop reads CASSIVPGQGVGEQYF. The DNA for the CDR3 is TGTGCCAGTAGTATCGTTCCGGGACAGGGAGTAGGCGAGCAGTACTTC.

This clone was counted a single time. In DNA, the CDR3 is TGTGCCAGCAGCTCAAAGACAGGAGTTTACGAGCAGTACTTC. Protein sequence: CASSSKTGVYEQYF. V gene TRBV13 combines with J gene TRBJ2-7; possible D gene TRBD1, 6 bases. The CDR3 runs to 14 residues. With 4 bases removed from V and 4 bases from J, the gap between germline ends came to 14 bases. CDR1 is PRHDT and CDR2 is FYEKMQ in the germline V gene (reference sequence).

The chain recombines TRBV7-8 with TRBJ1-2, with a tentative D call TRBD1 (5 bases). This CDR3 is built from 15 residues. CDR1 SGHVS and CDR2 FQNEAQ come from the germline V gene. V was pared by 4 bases and J by 1 base, with 13 bases between. CDR3 nucleotide sequence: TGTGCCAGCAGCTCAAGACAGAGCTATAACTATGGCTACACCTTC. Residues: CASSSRQSYNYGYTF.

This clone was seen only once. The rearrangement joins TRBV12-3 or TRBV12-4 to TRBJ1-1, with D possibly matching TRBD1 (5 bases). V shed 1 base and J shed 4 bases, with 7 bases lying between them. There are 13 residues in the CDR3. CDR3 region: CASSLGGITEAFF. The DNA for the CDR3 is TGTGCCAGCAGTTTAGGGGGCATCACTGAAGCTTTCTTT.

V is TRBV28 and J is TRBJ1-2; 7 bases match TRBD1. Germline CDR1 and CDR2: MDHEN and SYDVKM. This CDR3 is 14 amino acids long. The ends lost 3 bases at V and 4 bases at J; junction bases unmatched: 5. This CDR3 is CASSFPGGAYGYTF. The CDR3, as DNA: TGTGCCAGCAGTTTCCCAGGGGGAGCCTATGGCTACACCTTC.

J is TRBJ1-2 and V is TRBV7-2; a possible D gene is TRBD1 (6 bases). Germline V gene sequence: CDR1 SGHTA, CDR2 FQGNSA. CDR3 length: 14 residues. V was pared by 5 bases and J by 6 bases, with 16 bases between. In DNA, the CDR3 is TGTGCCAGCAGCACCCAACAGGGTTTCGATGGCTACACCTTC. Translation: CASSTQQGFDGYTF.

The V and J genes are TRBV6-6 and TRBJ1-3; D unresolved. The CDR3 covers 15 residues. With 6 bases removed from V and 0 bases from J, the gap between germline ends came to 12 bases. CDR1 and CDR2 (germline): MNHNY, SVGAGI (reference sequence). In nucleotides, the CDR3 is TGTGCCAGCAGGACGGGTACGGACTCTGGAAACACCATATATTTT. This sequence encodes CASRTGTDSGNTIYF.

The V call is TRBV7-2, the J call TRBJ1-1; TRBD1 agrees at 8 bases. Germline CDR1 and CDR2: SGHTA and FQGNSA. The CDR3 has 15 amino acids. Germline trimming cut 5 bases from V and 2 bases from J; bases unmatched to any gene: 7. The CDR3 loop reads CASSTAGGFNTEAFF. Here the CDR3 DNA reads TGTGCCAGCAGCACGGCAGGGGGCTTCAACACTGAAGCTTTCTTT.

The chain links TRBV6-5 to TRBJ1-4; 8 bases are a match to TRBD1. With V trimmed by 4 bases and J by 11 bases, 15 bases remained unmatched. Germline values: CDR1 MNHEY, CDR2 SVGAGI. This CDR3 has 16 amino acids. The CDR3 here is CASSFNPGQATFKLFF. The CDR3 nucleotides read TGTGCCAGCAGTTTCAATCCGGGACAGGCGACTTTTAAACTGTTTTTT.

The CDR3 reads CASSNFPGLVKEQYF. CDR3 coding DNA: TGCGCCAGCAGCAATTTCCCCGGACTTGTAAAGGAGCAGTACTTC. J is TRBJ2-7 and V is TRBV5-1; perhaps TRBD2 as D (5 bases). V shed 4 bases and J shed 7 bases, with 21 bases lying between them. This CDR3 spans 15 amino acids. Germline V gene sequence: CDR1 SGHRS, CDR2 YFSETQ.